The rows below give T cell receptor beta chains drawn from one sample of a study of metastatic and nonmetastatic thyroid tumors. With MiXCR, TCRdb called clones anew from the PCR reads. The sample holds some 42,000 clones, under 30% seen once. Sequencing was performed on blood. The receptors come from a male donor with papillary thyroid cancer or a benign thyroid nodule (not recorded which). Some clones in this sample may be carry-over from other donors' samples. CDR3s include the opening cysteine and the closing phenylalanine or tryptophan. A D gene is named only where the DNA matches it firmly. Clone size is stated in some rows and not others, as once, few, many or a class when expanded.

TRBJ2-7 | NA | medium-sized | TRBV6-1 | TGTGCCAGCAGTGGGACGGGTACCTACGAGCAGTACTTC | CASSGTGTYEQYF
TRBJ2-7 | TRBD1 | medium-sized | TRBV6-1 | TGTGCCAGCAGCCTACAGGGGGCGCAGATCTACTACGAGCAGTACTTC | CASSLQGAQIYYEQYF
TRBJ2-3 | TRBD1 | few | TRBV7-6 | TGTGCCAGCAGAGATCAGGGGGCGGATACGCAGTATTTT | CASRDQGADTQYF
TRBJ1-1 | TRBD1 | NA | TRBV12-3/TRBV12-4 | TGTGCCAGCAGCCGAATTCCGGGACAGCGGCGGAACACTGAAGCTTTCTTT | CASSRIPGQRRNTEAFF
TRBJ2-1 | NA | NA | TRBV11-2 | TGTGCCAGCAGCCCGGGACATCCGAACAATGAGCAGTTCTTC | CASSPGHPNNEQFF
TRBJ1-2 | NA | few | TRBV6-1 | TGTGCCAGCAGGGCCGACATGGGGGGCGCCTATGGCTACACCTTC | CASRADMGGAYGYTF
TRBJ2-7 | TRBD2 | NA | TRBV2 | TGTGCCAGCAGTGAACTTTCGCGGGAGGTCGAGCAGTACTTC | CASSELSREVEQYF
TRBJ1-1 | NA | many | TRBV7-9 | TGTGCCAGCAGCTTAAAGGGGACAAACACTGAAGCTTTCTTT | CASSLKGTNTEAFF
TRBJ2-2 | TRBD2 | NA | TRBV24-1 | TGTGCCACCAGTGACCGACTAGCGGGAGCTTGGATCGGGGAGCTGTTTTTT | CATSDRLAGAWIGELFF
TRBJ1-2 | NA | few | TRBV12-3/TRBV12-4 | TGTGCCAGCAGTTTTCGGGAGGGGAGCGGCTATGGCTACACCTTC | CASSFREGSGYGYTF
TRBJ2-7 | TRBD2 | many | TRBV9 | TGTGCCAGCAGCGTAGGGTTAGCGGGAATCTACGAGCAGTACTTC | CASSVGLAGIYEQYF
TRBJ2-1 | TRBD1 | few | TRBV11-1 | TGTGCCAGCAGCCTAAGGACAGGGGGCTACAATGAGCAGTTCTTC | CASSLRTGGYNEQFF
TRBJ1-1 | NA | NA | TRBV9 | TGTGCCAGCAGCCAGCGAACGGGGACTGAAGCTTTCTTT | CASSQRTGTEAFF
TRBJ2-3 | NA | NA | TRBV2 | TGTGCCAGCGGTCCTTTCGATACGCAGTATTTT | CASGPFDTQYF
TRBJ2-7 | NA | NA | TRBV28 | TGTGCCAGCACGCTGACTAGTTATTACGAGCAGTACTTC | CASTLTSYYEQYF
TRBJ1-1 | NA | NA | TRBV6-1 | TGTGCCAGCAGGCACGGCTGGGGACAAGGGGTCACTGAAGCTTTCTTT | CASRHGWGQGVTEAFF
TRBJ2-7 | NA | few | TRBV27 | TGTGCCAGCAGTTTCGGTCAGGGGCACTACGAGCAGTACTTC | CASSFGQGHYEQYF